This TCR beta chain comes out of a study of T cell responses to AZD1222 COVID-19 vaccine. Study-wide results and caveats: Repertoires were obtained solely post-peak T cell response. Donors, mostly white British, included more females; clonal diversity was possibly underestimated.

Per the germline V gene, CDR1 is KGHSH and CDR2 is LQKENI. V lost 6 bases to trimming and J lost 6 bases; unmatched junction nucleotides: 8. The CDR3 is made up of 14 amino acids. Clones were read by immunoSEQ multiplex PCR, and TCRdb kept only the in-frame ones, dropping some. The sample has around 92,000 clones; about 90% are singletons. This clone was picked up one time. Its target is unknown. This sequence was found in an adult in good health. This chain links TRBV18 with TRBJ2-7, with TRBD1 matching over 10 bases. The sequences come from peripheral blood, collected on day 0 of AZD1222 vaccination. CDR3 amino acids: CASSPRDRGLEQYF. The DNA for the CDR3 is TGTGCCAGCTCGCCCCGGGACAGGGGCCTCGAGCAGTACTTC.